Following are 13 T cell receptor beta chains from one sample sequenced in a study of T cells in Graves' hyperthyroidism and ophthalmopathy. TCR beta CDR3 regions were amplified from RNA transcripts. HTBI primers were employed in a first-round RT-PCR of the TCR CDR3. TCRdb called the multiplex PCR reads again in MiXCR, with one record for every CDR3 protein. The sample shows some 440,000 distinct CDR3 sequences, less than 20% of them seen only once. The sample was blood. The receptors here all came from a woman aged 18-35 years with Graves' hyperthyroidism.

This clonotype was seen a handful of times. The junction differs from germline at one of its ends, possibly a read error. CDR3 nucleotides: TGTGCCAGCAGGGAAGACAGGGTGAAGGGTGGCTACACCTTC. Translation gives CASREDRVKGGYTF. The rearrangement joins TRBV6-1 to TRBJ1-2, with TRBD1 matching over 7 bases. Germline loops: CDR1 MNHNS, CDR2 SASEGT. The CDR3 runs to 14 residues.

The CDR3: CASSVSGNSPLHF. For the CDR3, the DNA is TGTGCCAGCAGCGTGTCTGGTAATTCACCCCTCCACTTT. The J gene is TRBJ1-6, the V gene TRBV9; no clear D. The germline gives CDR1 SGDLS, CDR2 YYNGEE. The V end was cut by 2 bases, the J end by 6 bases, with 6 bases between. This CDR3 comprises 13 residues.

The V and J genes are TRBV20-1 and TRBJ1-2; D is undetermined. Germline V lookup: CDR1 DFQATT, CDR2 SNEGSKA (reference sequence). This CDR3 comprises 11 residues. Trimming removed 2 bases from V and 7 bases from J, with 8 bases in between. CDR3 DNA sequence: TGCAGTGCTAGAAGGAACACTGGCTACACCTTC. As protein: CSARRNTGYTF.

This clonotype was found many times. V gene TRBV7-9 combines with J gene TRBJ2-2; unclear D gene. CDR3 size: 16 residues. CDR1 SEHNR and CDR2 FQNEAQ come from the germline V gene (reference sequence). Trimming pared 4 bases from V and 2 bases from J, leaving 14 bases between. The CDR3 loop reads CASSSRLAENTGELFF. DNA for the CDR3: TGTGCCAGCAGCTCCAGACTCGCAGAAAACACCGGGGAGCTGTTTTTT. Supplemented by reference TRBV7-9 and TRBJ2-2, the full variable domain reads DTGVSQNPRHKITKRGQNVTFRCDPISEHNRLYWYRQTLGQGPEFLTYFQNEAQLEKSRLLSDRFSAERPKGSFSTLEIQRTEQGDSAMYLCASSSRLAENTGELFFGEGSRLTVL.

The genes are TRBV18 and TRBJ1-2, with TRBD1 as a possible D gene (6 bases). Trimming pared 0 bases from V and 4 bases from J, leaving 21 bases between. The CDR3 spans 18 residues. Germline V lookup: CDR1 KGHSH, CDR2 LQKENI. CDR3 sequence reads: CASSPPMGSRGVGYGYTF. In DNA, the CDR3 is TGTGCCAGCTCACCACCGATGGGGTCCAGGGGAGTCGGCTATGGCTACACCTTC.

CDR3 region: CASSQWVDGELFF. CDR3 nucleotide sequence: TGCGCCAGCAGCCAATGGGTGGACGGGGAGCTGTTTTTT. The rearrangement links TRBV4-1 to TRBJ2-2; D remains ambiguous. V shed 2 bases and J shed 7 bases, with 8 bases lying between them. Germline CDR1 and CDR2: MGHRA and YSYEKL. The CDR3 has 13 amino acids.

In its sample, this clonotype was seen many times. The chain employs TRBV20-1 and TRBJ1-1; D is undetermined. CDR3 size: 12 residues. Trimming pared 3 bases from V and 2 bases from J, leaving 7 bases between. CDR1 DFQATT and CDR2 SNEGSKA come from the germline V gene (reference sequence). The CDR3 region is CSARQINTEAFF. CDR3 nucleotide sequence: TGCAGTGCTAGGCAGATCAACACTGAAGCTTTCTTT.

The chain recombines TRBV27 with TRBJ1-1; TRBD1 matches at 10 bases. Trimming cost V 7 bases and J 8 bases; bases outside gene matches: 10. Germline CDR1 MNHEY, CDR2 SMNVEV (reference sequence). The CDR3 runs 14 residues. CDR3 amino acids: CASTSLRTGGEAFF. In DNA form, the CDR3 reads TGTGCCAGCACTTCTTTGCGGACAGGGGGGGAAGCTTTCTTT.

This clonotype has only a few counts. This sequence joins TRBV12-3 or TRBV12-4 and TRBJ2-1; 8 nucleotides align to TRBD2. The CDR3 contains 15 residues. J gave up 4 bases and V 6 bases, and 8 bases lay outside the gene matches. CDR3 loop: CASRSGLGGYNEQFF. The DNA of the CDR3 is TGTGCCAGCAGGTCGGGACTAGGGGGATACAATGAGCAGTTCTTC.

The J gene is TRBJ1-1, the V gene TRBV7-8; weak D call: TRBD1 (5 bases). Per the germline V gene, CDR1 is SGHVS and CDR2 is FQNEAQ. Between the trimmed V and J ends, which lost 0 bases and 5 bases, there was a span of 13 bases. The CDR3 length is 15 residues. CDR3 sequence reads: CASSLAIGVATEAFF. CDR3 nucleotides: TGTGCCAGCAGCTTAGCGATAGGGGTAGCAACTGAAGCTTTCTTT.

The V and J genes are TRBV6-2 or TRBV6-3 and TRBJ1-2; 8 bases agree with TRBD1. With V trimmed by 0 bases and J by 6 bases, 3 bases remained unmatched. The CDR3 length is 14 residues. Germline CDR1 and CDR2: MNHEY and SVGEGT. CDR3 DNA sequence: TGTGCCAGCAGTTACTCGACAGGGGCAAATGGCTACACCTTC. The encoded protein is CASSYSTGANGYTF.

This clonotype showed up many times. The chain has TRBV11-2 and TRBJ2-7; 15 positions agree with TRBD2. The ends lost 6 bases at V and 0 bases at J; junction bases unmatched: 3. CDR1 is SGHAT and CDR2 is FQNNGV in the germline V gene. CDR3 length equals 16 residues. The CDR3: CASRGLAGGPSYEQYF. For the CDR3, the DNA is TGTGCCAGCAGGGGACTAGCGGGAGGACCCTCCTACGAGCAGTACTTC.

This clonotype was seen many times. The chain employs TRBV4-1 and TRBJ1-2; 7 nucleotides match TRBD1. The CDR3 length is 16 residues. Losses at the gene ends were 1 base for V and 7 bases for J; bases not matched to a gene: 12. Germline lookup yields CDR1 MGHRA and CDR2 YSYEKL. CDR3 in amino acids: CASSQARTGDPSGYTF. Here the CDR3 DNA reads TGCGCCAGCAGCCAAGCACGTACAGGGGACCCCTCTGGCTACACCTTC.